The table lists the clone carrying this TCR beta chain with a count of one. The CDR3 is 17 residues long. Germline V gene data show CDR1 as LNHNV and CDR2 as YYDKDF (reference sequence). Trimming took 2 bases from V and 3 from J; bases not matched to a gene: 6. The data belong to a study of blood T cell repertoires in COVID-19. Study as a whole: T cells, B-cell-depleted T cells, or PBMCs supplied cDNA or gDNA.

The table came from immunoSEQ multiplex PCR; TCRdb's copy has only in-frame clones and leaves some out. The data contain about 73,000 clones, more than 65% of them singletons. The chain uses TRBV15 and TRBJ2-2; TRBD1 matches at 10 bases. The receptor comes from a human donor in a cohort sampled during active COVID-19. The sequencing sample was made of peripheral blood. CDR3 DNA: TGTGCCACCAGCAGAACACCCGGGACAGGGGACACCGGGGAGCTGTTTTTT. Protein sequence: CATSRTPGTGDTGELFF.